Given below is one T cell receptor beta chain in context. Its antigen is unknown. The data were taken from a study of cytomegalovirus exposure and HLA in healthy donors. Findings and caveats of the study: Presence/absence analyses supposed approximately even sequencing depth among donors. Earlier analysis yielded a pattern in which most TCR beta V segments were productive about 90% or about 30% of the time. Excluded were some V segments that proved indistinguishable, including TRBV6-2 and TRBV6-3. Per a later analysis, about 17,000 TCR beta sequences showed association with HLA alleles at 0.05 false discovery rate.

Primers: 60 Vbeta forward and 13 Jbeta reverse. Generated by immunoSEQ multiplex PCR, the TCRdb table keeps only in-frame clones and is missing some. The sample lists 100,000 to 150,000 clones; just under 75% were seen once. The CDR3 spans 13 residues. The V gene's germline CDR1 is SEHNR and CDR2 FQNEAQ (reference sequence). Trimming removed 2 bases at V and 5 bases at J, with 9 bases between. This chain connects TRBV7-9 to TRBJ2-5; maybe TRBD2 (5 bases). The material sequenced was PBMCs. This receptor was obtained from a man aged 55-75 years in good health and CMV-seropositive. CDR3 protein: CASSLSSGETQYF. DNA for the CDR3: TGTGCCAGCAGCTTATCCTCGGGGGAGACCCAGTACTTC.